Below, 19 T cell receptor beta chains from the same sample are listed, as sequenced in a study of blood T cell repertoires in COVID-19. Using immunoSEQ multiplex PCR, the repertoire was profiled, and TCRdb retains in-frame clones only, with some absent. The table includes 190,000 or so clones, around 82% detected once. Sequences were obtained from peripheral blood. Every receptor here comes from a man aged 45-65 years with active or convalescent COVID-19.

This chain connects TRBV6-6 to TRBJ1-5; D gene ambiguous. The CDR3 is made up of 16 amino acids. Trimming pared 6 bases from V and 2 bases from J, leaving 17 bases between. Germline assignment: CDR1 MNHNY and CDR2 SVGAGI (reference sequence). CDR3 in DNA: TGTGCCAGCAGCCCTCTCCGGGGAAGTGGCAATCAGCCCCAGCATTTT. It is translated as CASSPLRGSGNQPQHF.

The chain carries TRBV6-1 and TRBJ1-6, with 7 positions matching TRBD1. Germline V gene sequence: CDR1 MNHNS, CDR2 SASEGT. The junction had 4 bases not matched to a gene; V was cut back by 3 bases and J by 8 bases. This CDR3 is built from 14 residues. The CDR3 nucleotides read TGTGCCAGCAGTGATGCAGGGGGTGATTCACCCCTCCACTTT. Translating it yields CASSDAGGDSPLHF.

The CDR3 nucleotides read TGCGCCAGCAGCTGGGGGACAGGGGGCGGCAACGAGCAGTACTTC. It encodes CASSWGTGGGNEQYF. The chain recombines TRBV5-1 with TRBJ2-7; 12 positions match TRBD1. Germline V CDR1 and CDR2: SGHRS, YFSETQ. V trimming: 3 bases; J trimming: 5 bases; junction bases outside the gene matches: 6. CDR3 length equals 15 residues. Full variable domain (missing parts from reference TRBV5-1 and TRBJ2-7): KAGVTQTPRYLIKTRGQQVTLSCSPISGHRSVSWYQQTPGQGLQFLFEYFSETQRNKGNFPGRFSGRQFSNSRSEMNVSTLELGDSALYLCASSWGTGGGNEQYFGPGTRLTVT.

This chain links TRBV11-3 with TRBJ2-1; no clear D. Germline loops: CDR1 SGHNT, CDR2 YENEEA. The CDR3 spans 16 residues. Trimming shortened V by 1 base and J by 6 bases, and 16 bases separated the two germline ends. The CDR3 DNA reads TGTGCCAGCAGCTTAGGGGTTGGCGGTTTATCCAATGAGCAGTTCTTC. It codes for CASSLGVGGLSNEQFF.

The chain joins TRBV4-1 to TRBJ1-3; 8 bases agree with TRBD1. This CDR3 comprises 22 residues. Trimming took 3 bases from V and 0 from J; bases not matched to a gene: 22. CDR1 MGHRA and CDR2 YSYEKL come from the germline V gene. As DNA, the CDR3 is TGCGCCAGCAGCCACCCTGCCTTTCGAACCGGGACAGGAACCACCTCTGGAAACACCATATATTTT. This codes for CASSHPAFRTGTGTTSGNTIYF.

The V call is TRBV12-3 or TRBV12-4, the J call TRBJ1-2; D call uncertain. The CDR3 runs to 12 residues. Trimming left V 0 bases short and J 8 bases short, with 7 bases between. The CDR3 region is CASSLAGSGYTF. CDR3 DNA: TGTGCCAGCAGTTTAGCAGGGAGCGGCTACACCTTC.

The J gene is TRBJ2-1, the V gene TRBV29-1; 10 bases match TRBD1. From germline, CDR1 is SQVTM and CDR2 ANQGSEA. With 3 bases clipped from V and 7 bases from J, the junction kept 6 bases outside the gene matches. This CDR3 region has 14 residues. DNA of the CDR3: TGCAGCGTTGATGAGGACAGGGGGGGGAATGAGCAGTTCTTC. Amino acids: CSVDEDRGGNEQFF.

The J gene is TRBJ1-2, the V gene TRBV19; the D is unclear. Trimming took off 0 bases at V and 4 bases at J, with 9 bases between the two ends. This CDR3 has 14 amino acids. Germline values: CDR1 LNHDA, CDR2 SQIVND (reference sequence). The CDR3 region is CASSIDQEFYGYTF. CDR3 in DNA: TGTGCCAGTAGTATAGATCAGGAATTCTATGGCTACACCTTC.

The chain is built from TRBV14 and TRBJ2-7; a weak D match, TRBD2 (5 bases). Germline CDR1 SGHDN, CDR2 FVKESK. This CDR3 region has 16 residues. The V end was cut by 1 base, the J end by 1 base, with 14 bases between. CDR3 sequence (DNA): TGTGCCAGCAGCCAAGGTAACGGGATAGTGTCCTACGAGCAGTACTTC. This sequence encodes CASSQGNGIVSYEQYF. The whole variable domain, remainder taken from reference TRBV14 and TRBJ2-7, is EAGVTQFPSHSVIEKGQTVTLRCDPISGHDNLYWYRRVMGKEIKFLLHFVKESKQDESGMPNNRFLAERTGGTYSTLKVQPAELEDSGVYFCASSQGNGIVSYEQYFGPGTRLTVT.

The genes are TRBV28 and TRBJ1-1; the D is unclear. V was pared by 7 bases and J by 2 bases, with 5 bases between. This CDR3 contains 11 residues. Germline-derived CDR1 and CDR2 are MDHEN and SYDVKM. The CDR3 region is CASTTNTEAFF. CDR3 bases: TGTGCCAGCACCACAAACACTGAAGCTTTCTTT.

This chain uses TRBV12-5 with TRBJ1-4, with 8 bases identical to TRBD1. Germline CDR1 reads LGHNT; CDR2 reads FRNRAP. The junction had 9 bases not matched to a gene; V was cut back by 7 bases and J by 8 bases. This CDR3 region has 14 residues. In DNA form, the CDR3 reads TGTGCTAGTGCCTCAGGACAGGGAGAGGAAAAACTGTTTTTT. Amino acids: CASASGQGEEKLFF.

V and J are TRBV11-2 and TRBJ2-1; D not certain. The CDR3 covers 15 residues. From germline, CDR1 is SGHAT and CDR2 FQNNGV. Trimming stripped 3 bases from V and 0 bases from J, with 9 bases between. CDR3 residues: CASSLRRSSYNEQFF. CDR3 DNA sequence: TGTGCCAGCAGCTTGCGGCGGAGCTCCTACAATGAGCAGTTCTTC.

This chain links TRBV7-9 with TRBJ2-7; 9 bases are shared with TRBD1. The CDR3 is made up of 15 amino acids. Germline CDR1 is SEHNR and CDR2 is FQNEAQ (reference sequence). The J segment lost 2 bases and the V segment lost 5 bases, leaving 7 bases of the junction unmatched. CDR3 in amino acids: CASSPQGAQTYEQYF. The CDR3 coding sequence is TGTGCCAGCAGCCCACAGGGGGCACAAACCTACGAGCAGTACTTC.

This chain uses TRBV3-1 (or the pseudogene TRBV3-2) with TRBJ2-7, with D perhaps matching TRBD1 (6 bases). The germline CDR1 and CDR2 sequences are LGHDT and YNNKEL (reference sequence). Trimming shortened V by 7 bases and J by 4 bases, and 20 bases separated the two germline ends. The CDR3 has 15 amino acids. The CDR3: CASKPSGTRFYEQYF. DNA of the CDR3: TGTGCCAGCAAACCCTCCGGGACAAGGTTTTACGAGCAGTACTTC.

This clone was counted many times. The rearrangement joins TRBV9 to TRBJ2-3, with 8 nucleotides matching TRBD2. CDR3 length: 13 amino acids. Germline V gives CDR1 SGDLS, CDR2 YYNGEE. CDR3 sequence: CATRREDTDTQYF. CDR3 in DNA: TGTGCGACGAGGCGGGAGGACACAGATACGCAGTATTTT.

The rearrangement uses TRBV18 and TRBJ2-6; 10 bases align to TRBD2. The CDR3 totals 19 residues. With 3 bases clipped from V and 1 base from J, the junction kept 9 bases outside the gene matches. CDR1 is KGHSH, CDR2 LQKENI, per germline. Written as DNA, the CDR3 is TGTGCCAGCTCACCCCGTCAGCGGGGGGGCCTGTCTGGGGCCAACGTCCTGACTTTC. This sequence encodes CASSPRQRGGLSGANVLTF.

The chain joins TRBV6-1 to TRBJ1-5; D is possibly TRBD1 (5 bases). Germline CDR1 reads MNHNS; CDR2 reads SASEGT. This CDR3 spans 15 amino acids. V was trimmed by 1 base and J by 4 bases, leaving 11 bases between them. In DNA, the CDR3 is TGTGCCAGCAGTGAAGTCAACAGGATAAATCAGCCCCAGCATTTT. Residues: CASSEVNRINQPQHF.

The chain combines TRBV5-1 with TRBJ2-7; 7 bases are a match to TRBD1. CDR1 and CDR2 from the germline V gene are SGHRS and YFSETQ. The CDR3 is made up of 16 amino acids. Trimming removed 3 bases from V and 0 bases from J; junction bases left unmatched: 9. The DNA for the CDR3 is TGCGCCAGCAGCTCCCCTATGGGACAGATCTCCTACGAGCAGTACTTC. Amino acids: CASSSPMGQISYEQYF.

As to this clone: Compared with germline, one end of the junction differs, possibly owing to a read error. The rearrangement uses TRBV30 and TRBJ2-3; 11 nucleotides align to TRBD2. This CDR3 spans 15 amino acids. Germline loops: CDR1 GTSNPN, CDR2 SVGIG (reference sequence). The CDR3 protein is CSLGTSGLSIDTQYF. The CDR3 region has the DNA TGCTCTCTGGGGACTAGCGGTCTTAGCATAGATACGCAGTATTTT. The full variable domain, rest sourced from reference TRBV30 and TRBJ2-3, is SQTIHQWPATLVQPVGSPLSLECTVEGTSNPNLYWYRQAAGRGLQLLFYSVGIGQISSEVPQNLSASRPQDRQFILSSKKLLLSDSGFYLCSLGTSGLSIDTQYFGPGTRLTVL.